This T cell receptor (beta chain) comes out of a study of blood T cell repertoires in COVID-19. Study-level background: COVID-19 samples from acute and convalescent phases originated in the United States, Italy and Spain. The cDNA or gDNA used as material had been derived from T cells, B-cell-depleted T cells, or PBMCs.

The CDR3 extends over 16 amino acids. The V gene's germline CDR1 is MNHNY and CDR2 SVGAGI (reference sequence). V lost 1 base and J 2 bases, leaving 14 bases between the germline ends. Original processing methods: Estimates of nucleated cell counts were drawn from the amplification of reference gene primers. Generated by immunoSEQ multiplex PCR, the TCRdb table keeps only in-frame clones and is missing some. V, J and clone size are taken as reported in that table, and D and trimming were inferred from the DNA itself. This table has 300,000 to 400,000 clones, around 87% appearing once. The sample consisted of peripheral blood. The V gene is TRBV6-6, the J gene TRBJ2-5; D is perhaps TRBD2 (6 bases). This TCR was recovered from a human donor in a cohort sampled during active COVID-19. CDR3 coding DNA: TGTGCCAGCAGTTACTACCAGGGAGGCCCACAAGAGACCCAGTACTTC. As protein: CASSYYQGGPQETQYF.